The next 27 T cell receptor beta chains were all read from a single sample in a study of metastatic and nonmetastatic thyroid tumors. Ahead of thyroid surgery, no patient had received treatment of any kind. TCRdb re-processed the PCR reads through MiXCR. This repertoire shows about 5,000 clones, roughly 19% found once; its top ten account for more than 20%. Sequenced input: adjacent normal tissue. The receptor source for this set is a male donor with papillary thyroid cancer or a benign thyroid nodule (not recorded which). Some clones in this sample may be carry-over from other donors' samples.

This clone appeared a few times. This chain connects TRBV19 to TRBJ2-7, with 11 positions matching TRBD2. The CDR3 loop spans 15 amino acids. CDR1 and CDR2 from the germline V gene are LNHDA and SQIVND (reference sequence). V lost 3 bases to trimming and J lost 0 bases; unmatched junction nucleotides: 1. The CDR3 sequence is CASSMGLAVSYEQYF. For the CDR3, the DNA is TGTGCCAGTAGTATGGGACTAGCGGTCTCCTACGAGCAGTACTTC.

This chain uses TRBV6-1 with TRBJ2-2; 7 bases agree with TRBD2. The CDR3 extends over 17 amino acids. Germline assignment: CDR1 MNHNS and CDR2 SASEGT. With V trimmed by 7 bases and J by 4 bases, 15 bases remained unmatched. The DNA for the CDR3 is TGTGCCAGCAATAGAGCAGGTCTTAGCGGGTTCACCGGGGAGCTGTTTTTT. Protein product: CASNRAGLSGFTGELFF.

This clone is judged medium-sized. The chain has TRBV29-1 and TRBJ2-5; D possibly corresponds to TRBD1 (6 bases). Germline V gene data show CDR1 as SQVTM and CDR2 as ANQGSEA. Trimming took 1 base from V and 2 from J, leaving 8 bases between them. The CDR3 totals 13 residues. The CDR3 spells CSVEGTDQETQYF. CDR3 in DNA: TGCAGCGTTGAAGGGACAGATCAAGAGACCCAGTACTTC.

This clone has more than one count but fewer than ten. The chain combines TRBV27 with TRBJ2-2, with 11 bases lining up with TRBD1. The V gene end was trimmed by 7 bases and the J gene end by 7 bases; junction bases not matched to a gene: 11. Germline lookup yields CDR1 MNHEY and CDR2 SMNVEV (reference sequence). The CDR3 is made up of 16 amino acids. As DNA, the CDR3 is TGTGCCAGCATTTCCTTGGGGACAGGGGGTAACGGGGAGCTGTTTTTT. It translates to CASISLGTGGNGELFF.

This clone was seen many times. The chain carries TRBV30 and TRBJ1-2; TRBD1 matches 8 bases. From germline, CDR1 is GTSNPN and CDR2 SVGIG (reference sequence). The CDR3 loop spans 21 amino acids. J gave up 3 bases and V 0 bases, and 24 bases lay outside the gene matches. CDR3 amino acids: CAWSVGRFTGGLSRRDYGYTF. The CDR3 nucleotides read TGTGCCTGGAGTGTAGGAAGATTTACAGGGGGATTATCTAGACGGGACTATGGCTACACCTTC. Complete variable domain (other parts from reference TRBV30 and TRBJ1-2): SQTIHQWPATLVQPVGSPLSLECTVEGTSNPNLYWYRQAAGRGLQLLFYSVGIGQISSEVPQNLSASRPQDRQFILSSKKLLLSDSGFYLCAWSVGRFTGGLSRRDYGYTFGSGTRLTVV.

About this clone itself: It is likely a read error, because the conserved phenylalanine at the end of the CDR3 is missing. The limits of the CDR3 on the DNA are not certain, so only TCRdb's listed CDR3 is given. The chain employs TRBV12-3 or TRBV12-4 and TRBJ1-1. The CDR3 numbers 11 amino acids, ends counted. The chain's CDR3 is CASSATVRGSL.

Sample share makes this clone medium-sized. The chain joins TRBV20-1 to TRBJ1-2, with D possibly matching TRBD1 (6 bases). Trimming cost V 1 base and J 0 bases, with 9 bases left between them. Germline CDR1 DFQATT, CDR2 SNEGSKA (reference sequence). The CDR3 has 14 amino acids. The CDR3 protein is CSARGQASNYGYTF. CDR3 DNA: TGCAGTGCTAGAGGACAGGCGTCTAACTATGGCTACACCTTC.

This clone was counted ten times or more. The CDR3 sequence: CASSRRQGDNSPLHF. The CDR3 nucleotides read TGTGCCAGCAGCCGGAGACAGGGCGATAATTCACCCCTCCACTTT. The chain is built from TRBV3-1 and TRBJ1-6; TRBD1 matches at 7 bases. CDR1 and CDR2 (germline): LGHDT, YNNKEL (reference sequence). Trimming took 4 bases from V and 5 from J; bases not matched to a gene: 5. This CDR3 comprises 15 residues.

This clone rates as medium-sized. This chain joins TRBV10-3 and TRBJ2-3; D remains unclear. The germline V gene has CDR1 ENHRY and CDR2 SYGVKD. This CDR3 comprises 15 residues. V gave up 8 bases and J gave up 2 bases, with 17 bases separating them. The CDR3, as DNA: TGTGCCATCCGCCATGGGCTCGCCCCCACAGATACGCAGTATTTT. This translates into CAIRHGLAPTDTQYF.

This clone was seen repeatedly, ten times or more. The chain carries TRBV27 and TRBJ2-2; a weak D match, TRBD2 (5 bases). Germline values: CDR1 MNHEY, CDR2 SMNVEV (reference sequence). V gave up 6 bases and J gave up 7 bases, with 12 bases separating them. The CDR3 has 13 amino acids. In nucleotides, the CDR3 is TGTGCCAGCAGCTACCGAGGACTCGGGGAGCTGTTTTTT. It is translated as CASSYRGLGELFF.

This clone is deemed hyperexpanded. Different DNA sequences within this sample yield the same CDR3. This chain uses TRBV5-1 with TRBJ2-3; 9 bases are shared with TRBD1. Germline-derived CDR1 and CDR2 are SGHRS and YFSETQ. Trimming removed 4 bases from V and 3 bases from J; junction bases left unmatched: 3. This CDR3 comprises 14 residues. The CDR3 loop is CASSTGQGTDTQYF. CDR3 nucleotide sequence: TGCGCCAGCAGCACGGGACAGGGAACAGATACGCAGTATTTT.

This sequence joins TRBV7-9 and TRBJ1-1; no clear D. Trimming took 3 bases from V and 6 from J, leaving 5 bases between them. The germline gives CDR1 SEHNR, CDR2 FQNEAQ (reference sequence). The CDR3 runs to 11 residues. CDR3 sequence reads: CASSLVAEAFF. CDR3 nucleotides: TGTGCCAGCAGCTTGGTCGCTGAAGCTTTCTTT.

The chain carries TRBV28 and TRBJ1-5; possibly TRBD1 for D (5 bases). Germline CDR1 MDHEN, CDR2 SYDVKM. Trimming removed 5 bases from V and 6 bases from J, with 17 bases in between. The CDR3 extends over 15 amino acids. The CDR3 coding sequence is TGTGCCAGCAGTACCCTGACAGTGGGGATTCAGCCCCAGCATTTT. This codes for CASSTLTVGIQPQHF.

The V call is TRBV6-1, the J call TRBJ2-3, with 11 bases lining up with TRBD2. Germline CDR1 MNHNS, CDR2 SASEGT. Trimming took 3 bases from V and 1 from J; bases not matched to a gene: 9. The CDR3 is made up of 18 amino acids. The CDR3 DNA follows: TGTGCCAGCAGTGACATAGCGGGAGGGATAATTGGCACAGATACGCAGTATTTT. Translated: CASSDIAGGIIGTDTQYF.

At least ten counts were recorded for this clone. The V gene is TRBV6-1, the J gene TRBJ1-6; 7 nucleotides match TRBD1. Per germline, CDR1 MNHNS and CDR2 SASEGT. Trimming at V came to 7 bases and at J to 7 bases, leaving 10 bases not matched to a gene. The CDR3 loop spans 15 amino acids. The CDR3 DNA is TGTGCCAGCATAAGAGACAGGGAAGGAAATTCACCCCTCCACTTT. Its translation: CASIRDREGNSPLHF.

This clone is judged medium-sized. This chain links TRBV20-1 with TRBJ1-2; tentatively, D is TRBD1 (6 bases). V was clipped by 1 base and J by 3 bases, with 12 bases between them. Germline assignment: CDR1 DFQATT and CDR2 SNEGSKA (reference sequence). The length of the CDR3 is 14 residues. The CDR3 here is CSARGTARDYGYTF. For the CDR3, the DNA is TGCAGTGCTAGAGGGACAGCTCGCGACTATGGCTACACCTTC.

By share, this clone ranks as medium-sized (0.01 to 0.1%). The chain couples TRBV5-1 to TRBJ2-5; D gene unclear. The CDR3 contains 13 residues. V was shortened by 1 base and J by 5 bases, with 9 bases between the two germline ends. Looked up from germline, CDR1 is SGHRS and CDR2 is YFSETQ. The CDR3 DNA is TGCGCCAGCAGCTTGAAGTTGGAGGAGACCCAGTACTTC. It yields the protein CASSLKLEETQYF.

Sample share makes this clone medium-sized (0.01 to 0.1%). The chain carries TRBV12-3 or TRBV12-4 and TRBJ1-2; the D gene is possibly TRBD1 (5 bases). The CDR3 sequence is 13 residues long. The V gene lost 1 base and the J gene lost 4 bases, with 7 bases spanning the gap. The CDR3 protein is CASSLEGIYGYTF. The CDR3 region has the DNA TGTGCCAGCAGTTTAGAGGGGATCTATGGCTACACCTTC.

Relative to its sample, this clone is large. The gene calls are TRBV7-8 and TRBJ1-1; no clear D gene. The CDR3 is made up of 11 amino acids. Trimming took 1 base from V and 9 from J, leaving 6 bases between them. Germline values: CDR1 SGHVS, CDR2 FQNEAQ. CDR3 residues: CASSLEGKAFF. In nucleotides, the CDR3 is TGTGCCAGCAGCTTAGAAGGAAAAGCTTTCTTT.

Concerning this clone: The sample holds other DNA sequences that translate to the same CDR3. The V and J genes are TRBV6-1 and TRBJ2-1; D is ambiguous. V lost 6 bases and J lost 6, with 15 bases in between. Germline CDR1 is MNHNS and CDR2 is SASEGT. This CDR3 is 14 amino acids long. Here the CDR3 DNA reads TGTGCCAGCAGCCCACGGTTTTCCCCCAATGAGCAGTTCTTC. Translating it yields CASSPRFSPNEQFF.

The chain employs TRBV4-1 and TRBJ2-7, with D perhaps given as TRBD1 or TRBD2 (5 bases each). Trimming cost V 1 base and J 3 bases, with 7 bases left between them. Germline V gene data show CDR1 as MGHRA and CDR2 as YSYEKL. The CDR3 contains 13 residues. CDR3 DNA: TGCGCCAGCAGCCAAGTGAGGGGCTACGAGCAGTACTTC. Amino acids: CASSQVRGYEQYF.

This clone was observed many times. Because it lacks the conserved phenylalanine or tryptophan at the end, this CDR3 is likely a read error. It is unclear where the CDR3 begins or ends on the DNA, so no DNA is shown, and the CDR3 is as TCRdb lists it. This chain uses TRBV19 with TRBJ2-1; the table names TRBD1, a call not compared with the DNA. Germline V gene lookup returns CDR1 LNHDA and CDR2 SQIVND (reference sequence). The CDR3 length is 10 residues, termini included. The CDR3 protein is CASSSPLVGG.

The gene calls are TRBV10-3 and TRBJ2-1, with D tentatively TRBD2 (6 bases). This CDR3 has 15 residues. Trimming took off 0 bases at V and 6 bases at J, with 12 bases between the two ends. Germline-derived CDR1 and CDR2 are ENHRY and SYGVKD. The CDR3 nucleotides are TGTGCCATCAGTGAGTCCCCCTTGGGGGGCAATGAGCAGTTCTTC. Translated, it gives CAISESPLGGNEQFF.

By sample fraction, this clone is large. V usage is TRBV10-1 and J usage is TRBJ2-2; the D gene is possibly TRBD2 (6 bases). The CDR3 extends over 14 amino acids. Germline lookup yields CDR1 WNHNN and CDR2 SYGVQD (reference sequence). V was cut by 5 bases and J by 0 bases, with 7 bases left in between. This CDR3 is CASSRDSNTGELFF. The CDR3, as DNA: TGCGCCAGCAGTAGGGACTCGAACACCGGGGAGCTGTTTTTT.

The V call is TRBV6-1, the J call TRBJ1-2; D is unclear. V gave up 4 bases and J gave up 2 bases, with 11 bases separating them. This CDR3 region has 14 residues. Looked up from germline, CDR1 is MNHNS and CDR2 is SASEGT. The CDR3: CASSANPENYGYTF. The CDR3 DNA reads TGTGCCAGCAGTGCCAATCCAGAGAACTATGGCTACACCTTC.

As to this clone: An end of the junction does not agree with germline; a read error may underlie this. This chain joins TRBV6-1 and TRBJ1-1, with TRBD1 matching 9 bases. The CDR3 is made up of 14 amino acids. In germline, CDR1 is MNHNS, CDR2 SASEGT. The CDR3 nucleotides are TGTGCCTGCAGTGCAGACAGGGGGGACACTGAAGCTTTCTTT. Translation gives CACSADRGDTEAFF.

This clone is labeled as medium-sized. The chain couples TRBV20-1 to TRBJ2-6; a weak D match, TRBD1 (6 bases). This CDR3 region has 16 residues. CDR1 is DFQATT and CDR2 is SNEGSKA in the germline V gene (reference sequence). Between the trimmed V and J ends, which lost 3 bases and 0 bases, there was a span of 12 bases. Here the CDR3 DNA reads TGCAGTGCTAGTGCAGGGGCTATCTCTGGGGCCAACGTCCTGACTTTC. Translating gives CSASAGAISGANVLTF.